This entry describes one T cell receptor (beta chain). J was trimmed by 4 bases and V by 6 bases; bases with no gene match: 10. Germline CDR1 and CDR2: SQVTM and ANQGSEA. The CDR3 runs to 15 residues. This sample is drawn from a study of CD8 T cells in Susac syndrome. It was with random hexamers that roughly 0.5 to 1 ug RNA was reverse transcribed. TCRdb recomputed calls from the immunoSEQ multiplex PCR reads with MiXCR, one row per CDR3 protein. The sample has fewer than 350,000 distinct CDR3 sequences; approximately 89% are singletons. The J gene is TRBJ2-1, the V gene TRBV29-1; TRBD2 matches at 9 bases. Sequenced sample: CD8+ T cells from PBMCs. This TCR derives from a human donor with multiple sclerosis. CDR3 sequence: CSVPPGTSLYNEQFF. DNA of the CDR3: TGCAGCGTCCCTCCCGGGACTAGCCTATACAATGAGCAGTTCTTC.